A single sample is the source of the 20 T cell receptor beta chains below, sequenced in a study of beta chain features in type 1 diabetes. Sequencing targeted expressed TCRB transcripts, as all isolated RNA had been reverse transcribed. The table came from immunoSEQ multiplex PCR; TCRdb's copy has only in-frame clones and leaves some out. The data show over 700,000 clones, with around a sixth seen just once and roughly 0.025% held by the top ten. Sequenced input: naive CD4+ T cells from blood. The receptors here all came from a woman between 18 and 29 years old in good health.

This clone was counted a few times. V is TRBV5-1 and J is TRBJ2-5; D remains unclear. Germline CDR1 and CDR2: SGHRS and YFSETQ. Trimming removed 1 base at V and 5 bases at J, with 21 bases between. This CDR3 has 17 amino acids. The DNA of the CDR3 is TGCGCCAGCAGCTTGATGTATGCTATAAGCTTGGGGGAGACCCAGTACTTC. Protein: CASSLMYAISLGETQYF. Complete variable domain (other parts from reference TRBV5-1 and TRBJ2-5): KAGVTQTPRYLIKTRGQQVTLSCSPISGHRSVSWYQQTPGQGLQFLFEYFSETQRNKGNFPGRFSGRQFSNSRSEMNVSTLELGDSALYLCASSLMYAISLGETQYFGPGTRLLVL.

This clone was picked up a small number of times. The chain carries TRBV15 and TRBJ1-2; TRBD1 matches 7 bases. The germline gives CDR1 LNHNV, CDR2 YYDKDF (reference sequence). The J segment lost 4 bases and the V segment lost 0 bases, leaving 8 bases of the junction unmatched. CDR3 size: 16 residues. CDR3 sequence reads: CATSRDPTGRGYGYTF. The CDR3 DNA sequence: TGTGCCACCAGCAGAGATCCGACAGGGAGAGGCTATGGCTACACCTTC.

V and J are TRBV7-2 and TRBJ2-7; 10 bases align to TRBD2. J gave up 6 bases and V 5 bases, and 10 bases lay outside the gene matches. Germline CDR1 SGHTA, CDR2 FQGNSA. This CDR3 has 15 residues. CDR3 DNA: TGTGCCAGCAGCCTGATAGCGGGGGGACTCGGCGAGCAGTACTTC. Its protein product is CASSLIAGGLGEQYF.

V and J are TRBV15 and TRBJ1-1; tentatively, D is TRBD1 (5 bases). The CDR3 contains 14 residues. V was trimmed by 0 bases and J by 6 bases, leaving 11 bases between them. CDR1 and CDR2 (germline): LNHNV, YYDKDF (reference sequence). This CDR3 reads CATSRDRGGPEAFF. The CDR3, as DNA: TGTGCCACCAGCAGAGATCGGGGGGGACCTGAAGCTTTCTTT. Full variable domain (remainder filled in from reference TRBV15 and TRBJ1-1): DAMVIQNPRYQVTQFGKPVTLSCSQTLNHNVMYWYQQKSSQAPKLLFHYYDKDFNNEADTPDNFQSRRPNTSFCFLDIRSPGLGDTAMYLCATSRDRGGPEAFFGQGTRLTVV.

As concerns this clone: Relative to the germline gene, one junction end is altered; a read error may explain this. The chain employs TRBV7-2 and TRBJ2-5; TRBD2 agrees at 7 bases. This CDR3 spans 13 amino acids. Germline V gene data show CDR1 as SGHTA and CDR2 as FQGNSA. Here the CDR3 DNA reads TGTGTCAGCAGCTTAGGGAGGGGCGAGACCCAGTACTTC. This gives the protein CVSSLGRGETQYF.

This clone was seen a handful of times. The CDR3 loop reads CASRGTGQAKNIQYF. The CDR3 nucleotides are TGTGCCAGCAGGGGGACAGGGCAAGCCAAAAACATTCAGTACTTC. The chain carries TRBV25-1 and TRBJ2-4; 9 bases are shared with TRBD1. The CDR3 is made up of 15 amino acids. V was clipped by 6 bases and J by 0 bases; unmatched bases: 3. Germline loops: CDR1 MGHDK, CDR2 SYGVNS. Combining the CDR3 with reference TRBV25-1 and TRBJ2-4 gives the whole variable domain EADIYQTPRYLVIGTGKKITLECSQTMGHDKMYWYQQDPGMELHLIHYSYGVNSTEKGDLSSESTVSRIRTEHFPLTLESARPSHTSQYLCASRGTGQAKNIQYFGAGTRLSVL.

This chain connects TRBV2 to TRBJ2-7; 8 bases are shared with TRBD1. Per the germline V gene, CDR1 is SNHLY and CDR2 is FYNNEI. J lost 4 bases, V lost 1 base, and 6 bases had no gene match. This CDR3 contains 15 residues. For the CDR3, the DNA is TGTGCCAGCAGTGAAGGGGGACAGGTCTTTTACGAGCAGTACTTC. The encoded protein is CASSEGGQVFYEQYF.

In its sample, this clone was seen a few times. The rearrangement links TRBV5-8 to TRBJ1-5, with D perhaps TRBD1 (6 bases). Germline CDR1 and CDR2: SGHTS and YDEGEE. V lost 1 base, J lost 4 bases, and 18 bases lay in between. The CDR3 sequence is 17 residues long. In nucleotides, the CDR3 is TGTGCCAGCAGCTTGACTCCCGGGACACAACCTAATCAGCCCCAGCATTTT. This sequence encodes CASSLTPGTQPNQPQHF.

The rearrangement joins TRBV6-5 to TRBJ2-3; D is unclear. V was cut by 10 bases and J by 2 bases, with 19 bases left in between. The CDR3 runs to 15 residues. Germline-derived CDR1 and CDR2 are MNHEY and SVGAGI. CDR3 protein: CATYEGRTATDTQYF. The CDR3 nucleotides read TGTGCCACCTACGAAGGTCGCACCGCCACAGATACGCAGTATTTT.

The rearrangement uses TRBV7-6 and TRBJ2-1, with D possibly TRBD1 on 5 matching bases. The CDR3 is made up of 14 amino acids. Germline V gene sequence: CDR1 SGHVS, CDR2 FNYEAQ. With 5 bases removed from V and 1 base from J, the gap between germline ends came to 9 bases. CDR3 in DNA: TGTGCCAGCAGCACTCAGGGTTCCTACAATGAGCAGTTCTTC. It specifies CASSTQGSYNEQFF.

This clone was seen only a few times. This chain uses TRBV6-6 with TRBJ1-2; D unresolved. This CDR3 is built from 13 residues. V shed 2 bases and J shed 8 bases, with 12 bases lying between them. Germline V gives CDR1 MNHNY, CDR2 SVGAGI (reference sequence). The CDR3 reads CASSYAFPAGYTF. Here the CDR3 DNA reads TGTGCCAGCAGTTACGCCTTCCCGGCCGGCTACACCTTC.

This clone was detected only a few times. The chain employs TRBV10-3 and TRBJ2-7, with a weak D call TRBD1 (6 bases). This CDR3 comprises 13 residues. Between the trimmed V and J ends, which lost 7 bases and 6 bases, there was a span of 16 bases. Germline-derived CDR1 and CDR2 are ENHRY and SYGVKD. The CDR3 DNA sequence: TGTGCCATCAACGGCAGGCAGGGGAGCGAGCAGTACTTC. Translating it yields CAINGRQGSEQYF.

The genes are TRBV29-1 and TRBJ2-5; 7 bases agree with TRBD2. Matching the DNA end better, TRBJ2-7 makes the J call doubtful. The CDR3 has 15 amino acids. CDR1 is SQVTM, CDR2 ANQGSEA, per germline. The CDR3: CSVGWQRGSSYEQYF. The CDR3, as DNA: TGCAGCGTTGGATGGCAGCGGGGCAGCTCCTACGAGCAGTACTTC.

The chain combines TRBV19 with TRBJ2-2, with D possibly TRBD2 on 6 matching bases. The CDR3 covers 20 residues. In germline, CDR1 is LNHDA, CDR2 SQIVND (reference sequence). Between the trimmed V and J ends, which lost 7 bases and 5 bases, there was a span of 32 bases. CDR3 sequence reads: CASTRIGGARAFGRTGELFF. CDR3 nucleotides: TGTGCCAGTACCCGAATTGGAGGGGCGCGAGCTTTTGGGAGAACCGGGGAGCTGTTTTTT.

CDR3 amino acids: CASSVGLSQQETQYF. The CDR3 DNA reads TGTGCCAGCAGTGTGGGTCTGAGTCAGCAAGAGACCCAGTACTTC. The chain carries TRBV25-1 and TRBJ2-5; D is undetermined. Germline V lookup: CDR1 MGHDK, CDR2 SYGVNS. Trimming took off 4 bases at V and 2 bases at J, with 14 bases between the two ends. This CDR3 region has 15 residues.

This clone has only a few counts. The J gene is TRBJ2-3, the V gene TRBV7-2; D perhaps matches TRBD1 (6 bases). This CDR3 is built from 13 residues. CDR1 SGHTA and CDR2 FQGNSA come from the germline V gene. The V end was cut by 6 bases, the J end by 4 bases, with 11 bases between. The CDR3 DNA is TGTGCCAGCAGAAGAGGGGGTGCAGATACGCAGTATTTT. Its translation: CASRRGGADTQYF. The full variable domain, with the rest looked up from reference TRBV7-2 and TRBJ2-3, is GAGVSQSPSNKVTEKGKDVELRCDPISGHTALYWYRQSLGQGLEFLIYFQGNSAPDKSGLPSDRFSAERTGGSVSTLTIQRTQQEDSAVYLCASRRGGADTQYFGPGTRLTVL.

This clone was observed a few times. This chain uses TRBV27 with TRBJ1-2, with a tentative D call TRBD1 (6 bases). The germline CDR1 and CDR2 sequences are MNHEY and SMNVEV (reference sequence). The CDR3 extends over 16 amino acids. The V gene lost 5 bases and the J gene lost 1 base, with 17 bases spanning the gap. The CDR3 reads CASSTRGTTVNYGYTF. The CDR3 region has the DNA TGTGCCAGCAGTACCCGAGGGACAACCGTTAACTATGGCTACACCTTC.

This clone was counted a few times. The V and J genes are TRBV7-9 and TRBJ2-7; D may be TRBD1 (5 bases). The CDR3 has 12 residues. Germline V gene sequence: CDR1 SEHNR, CDR2 FQNEAQ (reference sequence). Trimming shortened V by 4 bases and J by 4 bases, and 8 bases separated the two germline ends. CDR3 nucleotide sequence: TGTGCCAGCAGCTCACAGGTTTACGAGCAGTACTTC. Translating it yields CASSSQVYEQYF.

This chain connects TRBV28 to TRBJ2-5; D is unresolved. The J call may not be correct, given that the DNA end is closer to TRBJ2-7. Germline V gene lookup returns CDR1 MDHEN and CDR2 SYDVKM. The CDR3 sequence is 11 residues long. CDR3: CASATYYEQYF. Here the CDR3 DNA reads TGTGCCAGCGCAACGTACTACGAGCAGTACTTC.

This clone was picked up a small number of times. V gene TRBV27 combines with J gene TRBJ2-5, with 8 bases matching TRBD1. The J call may be incorrect, as the DNA end agrees better with TRBJ2-7. Germline V gene data show CDR1 as MNHEY and CDR2 as SMNVEV (reference sequence). The CDR3 sequence is 15 residues long. In nucleotides, the CDR3 is TGTGCCAGCAGTCCAACGGCCAGGGGGCTTTACGAGCAGTACTTC. Translation: CASSPTARGLYEQYF.